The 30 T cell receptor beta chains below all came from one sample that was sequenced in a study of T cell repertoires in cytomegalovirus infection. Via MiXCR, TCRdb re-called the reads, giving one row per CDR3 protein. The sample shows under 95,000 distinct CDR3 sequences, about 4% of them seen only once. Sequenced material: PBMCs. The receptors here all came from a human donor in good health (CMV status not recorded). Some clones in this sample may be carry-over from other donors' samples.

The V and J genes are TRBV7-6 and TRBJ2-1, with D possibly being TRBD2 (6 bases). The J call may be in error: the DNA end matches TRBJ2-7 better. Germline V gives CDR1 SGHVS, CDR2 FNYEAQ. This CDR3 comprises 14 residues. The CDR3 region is CASSFGGAYDEQYF. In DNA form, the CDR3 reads TGTGCCAGCAGCTTTGGCGGGGCCTACGATGAGCAGTACTTC.

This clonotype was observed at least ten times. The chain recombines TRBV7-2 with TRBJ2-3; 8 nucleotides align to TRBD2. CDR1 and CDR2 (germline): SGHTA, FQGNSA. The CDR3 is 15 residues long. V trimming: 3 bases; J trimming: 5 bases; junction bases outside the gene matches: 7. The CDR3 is CASSLSGSGGDTQYF. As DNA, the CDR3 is TGTGCCAGCAGCTTGAGCGGGAGTGGCGGAGATACGCAGTATTTT.

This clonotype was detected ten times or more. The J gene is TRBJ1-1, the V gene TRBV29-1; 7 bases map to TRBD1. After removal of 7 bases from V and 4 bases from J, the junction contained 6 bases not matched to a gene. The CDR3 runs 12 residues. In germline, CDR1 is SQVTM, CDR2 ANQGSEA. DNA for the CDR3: TGCAGCGGCGGAACAGGGGCCACTGAAGCTTTCTTT. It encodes CSGGTGATEAFF.

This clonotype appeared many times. The CDR3 coding sequence is TGTGCCAGCAGTCCCACTAGTCGAGGGGCCAACGTCCTGACTTTC. Translating gives CASSPTSRGANVLTF. V gene TRBV28 combines with J gene TRBJ2-6; possibly TRBD2 for D (5 bases). The CDR3 is made up of 15 amino acids. CDR1 MDHEN and CDR2 SYDVKM come from the germline V gene. The V end lost 5 bases, the J end lost 4 bases, and 12 bases lay between the germline ends.

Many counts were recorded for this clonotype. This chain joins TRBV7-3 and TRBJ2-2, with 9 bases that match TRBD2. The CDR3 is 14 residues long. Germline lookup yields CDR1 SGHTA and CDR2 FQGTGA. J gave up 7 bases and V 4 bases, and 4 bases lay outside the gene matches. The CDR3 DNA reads TGTGCCAGCAGCTCGGGACTAGCCAACGGGGAGCTGTTTTTT. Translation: CASSSGLANGELFF. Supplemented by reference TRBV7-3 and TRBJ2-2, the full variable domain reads GAGVSQTPSNKVTEKGKYVELRCDPISGHTALYWYRQSLGQGPEFLIYFQGTGAADDSGLPNDRFFAVRPEGSVSTLKIQRTERGDSAVYLCASSSGLANGELFFGEGSRLTVL.

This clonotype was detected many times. This CDR3 is CASSLREGTEAFF. The DNA of the CDR3 is TGTGCCAGCAGCTTACGGGAGGGCACTGAAGCTTTCTTT. This sequence joins TRBV7-2 and TRBJ1-1; D unclear. V lost 2 bases, J lost 4 bases, and 8 bases lay in between. The germline CDR1 and CDR2 sequences are SGHTA and FQGNSA. The CDR3 sequence is 13 residues long.

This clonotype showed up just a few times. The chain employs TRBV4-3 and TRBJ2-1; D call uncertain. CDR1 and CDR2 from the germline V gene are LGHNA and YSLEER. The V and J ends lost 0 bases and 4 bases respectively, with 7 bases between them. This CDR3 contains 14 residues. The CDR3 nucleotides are TGCGCCAGCAGCCAAGATACTACTTACAATGAGCAGTTCTTC. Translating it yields CASSQDTTYNEQFF.

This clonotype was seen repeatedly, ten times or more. CDR3 sequence (DNA): TGCGCCAGCAGCCAAGTACCGACGGTGGGCAATCAGCCCCAGCATTTT. Translation: CASSQVPTVGNQPQHF. The chain joins TRBV4-1 to TRBJ1-5; no clear D gene. Between the trimmed V and J ends, which lost 1 base and 2 bases, there was a span of 12 bases. Germline loops: CDR1 MGHRA, CDR2 YSYEKL. This CDR3 has 16 amino acids.

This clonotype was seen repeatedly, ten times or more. This CDR3 reads CASSAYMNTEAFF. In nucleotides, the CDR3 is TGTGCCAGCAGCGCGTACATGAACACTGAAGCTTTCTTT. The chain couples TRBV7-6 to TRBJ1-1; D gene unclear. V lost 5 bases to trimming and J lost 0 bases, with 7 bases between them. From germline, CDR1 is SGHVS and CDR2 FNYEAQ. The CDR3 length is 13 residues.

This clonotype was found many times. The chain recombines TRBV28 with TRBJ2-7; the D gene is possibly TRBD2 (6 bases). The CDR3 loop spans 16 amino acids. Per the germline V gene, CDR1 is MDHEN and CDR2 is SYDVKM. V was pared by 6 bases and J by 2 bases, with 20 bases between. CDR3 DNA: TGTGCCAGCAGACGCTCGTTGGGACTGGGGACCTACGAGCAGTACTTC. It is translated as CASRRSLGLGTYEQYF.

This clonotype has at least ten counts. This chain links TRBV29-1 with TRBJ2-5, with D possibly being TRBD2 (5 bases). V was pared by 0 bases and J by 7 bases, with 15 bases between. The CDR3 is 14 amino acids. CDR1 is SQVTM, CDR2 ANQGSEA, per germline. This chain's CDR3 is CSVEDAQRVGTQYF. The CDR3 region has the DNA TGCAGCGTTGAAGATGCACAGAGGGTCGGGACCCAGTACTTC.

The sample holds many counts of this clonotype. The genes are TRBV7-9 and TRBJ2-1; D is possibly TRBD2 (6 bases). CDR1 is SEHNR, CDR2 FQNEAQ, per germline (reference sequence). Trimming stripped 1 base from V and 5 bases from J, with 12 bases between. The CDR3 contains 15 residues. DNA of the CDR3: TGTGCCAGCAGCTTAGGCTTGGGACTCAACAATGAGCAGTTCTTC. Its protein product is CASSLGLGLNNEQFF.

This CDR3 is CASSRDRGGHPGELFF. In DNA, the CDR3 is TGTGCCAGCAGCCGAGACCGGGGGGGCCATCCGGGGGAGCTGTTTTTT. The rearrangement links TRBV7-2 to TRBJ2-2; TRBD2 aligns across 8 bases. The CDR3 spans 16 residues. Germline trimming cut 5 bases from V and 8 bases from J; bases unmatched to any gene: 13. Per the germline V gene, CDR1 is SGHTA and CDR2 is FQGNSA.

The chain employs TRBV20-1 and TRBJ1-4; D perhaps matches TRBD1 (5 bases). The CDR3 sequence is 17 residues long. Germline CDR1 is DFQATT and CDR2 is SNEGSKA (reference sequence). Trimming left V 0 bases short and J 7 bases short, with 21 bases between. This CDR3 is CSARDGIPQGTGEKLFF. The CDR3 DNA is TGCAGTGCTAGAGATGGCATTCCCCAGGGTACCGGTGAAAAACTGTTTTTT.

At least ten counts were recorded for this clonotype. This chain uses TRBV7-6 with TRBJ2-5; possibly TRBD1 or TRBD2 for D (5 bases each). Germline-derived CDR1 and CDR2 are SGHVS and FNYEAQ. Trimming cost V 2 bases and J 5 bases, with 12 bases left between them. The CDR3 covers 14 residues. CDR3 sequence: CASSLIGAGETQYF. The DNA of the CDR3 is TGTGCCAGCAGCTTAATCGGGGCCGGGGAGACCCAGTACTTC.

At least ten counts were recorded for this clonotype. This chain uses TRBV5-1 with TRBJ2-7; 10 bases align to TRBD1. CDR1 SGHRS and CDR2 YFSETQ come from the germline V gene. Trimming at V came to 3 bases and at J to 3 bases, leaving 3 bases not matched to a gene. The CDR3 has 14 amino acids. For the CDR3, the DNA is TGCGCCAGCAGCTCCCGGGACAGGGGCTACGAGCAGTACTTC. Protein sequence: CASSSRDRGYEQYF.

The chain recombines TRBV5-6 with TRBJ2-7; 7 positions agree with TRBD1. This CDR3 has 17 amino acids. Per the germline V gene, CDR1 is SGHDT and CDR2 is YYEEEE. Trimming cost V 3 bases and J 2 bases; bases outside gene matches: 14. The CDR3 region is CASSSASFRDSTYEQYF. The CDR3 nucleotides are TGTGCCAGCAGCTCTGCATCATTCCGGGACAGCACCTACGAGCAGTACTTC.

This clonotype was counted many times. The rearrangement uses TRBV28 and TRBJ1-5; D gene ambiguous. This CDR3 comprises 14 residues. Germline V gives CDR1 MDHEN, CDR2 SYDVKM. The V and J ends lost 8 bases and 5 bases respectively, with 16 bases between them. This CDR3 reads CASLGSGGDQPQHF. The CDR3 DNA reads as TGTGCCAGCCTGGGTTCGGGAGGCGATCAGCCCCAGCATTTT.

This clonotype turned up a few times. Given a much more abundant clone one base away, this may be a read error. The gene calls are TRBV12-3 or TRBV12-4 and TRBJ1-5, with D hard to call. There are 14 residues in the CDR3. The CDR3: CASSLVGSNQHQHF. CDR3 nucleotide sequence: TGTGCCAGCAGTTTGGTGGGTAGCAATCAGCACCAGCATTTT.

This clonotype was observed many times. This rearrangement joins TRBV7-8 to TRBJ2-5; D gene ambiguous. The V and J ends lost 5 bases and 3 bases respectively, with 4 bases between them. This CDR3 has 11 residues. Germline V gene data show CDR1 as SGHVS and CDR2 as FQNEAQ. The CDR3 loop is CASSRKETQYF. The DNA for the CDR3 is TGTGCCAGCAGCCGGAAAGAGACCCAGTACTTC.

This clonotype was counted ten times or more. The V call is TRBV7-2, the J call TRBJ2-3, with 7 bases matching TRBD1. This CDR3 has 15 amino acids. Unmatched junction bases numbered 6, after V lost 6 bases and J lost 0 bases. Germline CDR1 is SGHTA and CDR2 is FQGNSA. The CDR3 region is CASSHRGTSTDTQYF. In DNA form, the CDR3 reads TGTGCCAGCAGTCACAGGGGAACGAGCACAGATACGCAGTATTTT.

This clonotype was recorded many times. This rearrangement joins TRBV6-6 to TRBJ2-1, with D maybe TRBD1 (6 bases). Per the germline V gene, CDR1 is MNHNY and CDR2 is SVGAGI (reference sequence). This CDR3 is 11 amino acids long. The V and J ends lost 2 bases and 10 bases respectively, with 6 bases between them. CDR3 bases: TGTGCCAGCAGTTACGGGGGCGAGCAGTTCTTC. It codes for CASSYGGEQFF.

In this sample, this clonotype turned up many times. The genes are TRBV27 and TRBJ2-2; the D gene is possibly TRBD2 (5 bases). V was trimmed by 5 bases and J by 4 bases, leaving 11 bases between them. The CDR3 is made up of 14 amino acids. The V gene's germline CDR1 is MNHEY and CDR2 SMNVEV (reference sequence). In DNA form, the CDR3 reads TGTGCCAGCAGTATTAGCGCAACCACCGGGGAGCTGTTTTTT. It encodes CASSISATTGELFF.

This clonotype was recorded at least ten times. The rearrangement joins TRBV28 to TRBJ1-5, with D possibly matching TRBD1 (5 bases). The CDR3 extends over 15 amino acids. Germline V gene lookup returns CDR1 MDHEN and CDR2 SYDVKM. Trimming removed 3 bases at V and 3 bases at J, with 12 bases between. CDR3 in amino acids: CASSFRQGNNQPQHF. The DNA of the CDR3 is TGTGCCAGCAGTTTTCGCCAGGGAAACAATCAGCCCCAGCATTTT. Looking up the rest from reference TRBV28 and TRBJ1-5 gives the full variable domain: DVKVTQSSRYLVKRTGEKVFLECVQDMDHENMFWYRQDPGLGLRLIYFSYDVKMKEKGDIPEGYSVSREKKERFSLILESASTNQTSMYLCASSFRQGNNQPQHFGDGTRLSIL.

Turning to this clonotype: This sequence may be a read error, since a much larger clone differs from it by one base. In nucleotides, the CDR3 is TGTGCCAGCAGCGGGCACAGGGGTCTCAGTGAGCAGTTCTTC. This gives the protein CASSGHRGLSEQFF. This chain links TRBV7-2 with TRBJ2-1; TRBD1 agrees at 7 bases. The CDR3 has 14 amino acids. Losses at the gene ends were 5 bases for V and 9 bases for J; bases not matched to a gene: 10. Germline V gene sequence: CDR1 SGHTA, CDR2 FQGNSA.

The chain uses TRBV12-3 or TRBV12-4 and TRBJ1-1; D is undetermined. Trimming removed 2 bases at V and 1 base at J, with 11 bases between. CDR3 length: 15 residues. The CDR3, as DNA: TGTGCCAGCAGTTTATACTCCGGGGAGAACACTGAAGCTTTCTTT. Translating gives CASSLYSGENTEAFF.

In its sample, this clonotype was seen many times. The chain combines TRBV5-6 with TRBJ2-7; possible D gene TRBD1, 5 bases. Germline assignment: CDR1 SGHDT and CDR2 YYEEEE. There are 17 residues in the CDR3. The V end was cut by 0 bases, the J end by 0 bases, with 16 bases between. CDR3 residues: CASSLAHEGVYSYEQYF. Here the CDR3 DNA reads TGTGCCAGCAGCTTGGCCCACGAAGGGGTCTACTCCTACGAGCAGTACTTC.

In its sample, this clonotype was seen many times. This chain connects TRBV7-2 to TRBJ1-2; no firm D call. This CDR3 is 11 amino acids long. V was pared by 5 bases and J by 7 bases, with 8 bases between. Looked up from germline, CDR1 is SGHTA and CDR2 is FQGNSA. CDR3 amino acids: CASSPAGGYTF. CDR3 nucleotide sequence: TGTGCCAGCAGCCCCGCAGGTGGCTACACCTTC. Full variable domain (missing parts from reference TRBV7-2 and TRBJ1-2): GAGVSQSPSNKVTEKGKDVELRCDPISGHTALYWYRQSLGQGLEFLIYFQGNSAPDKSGLPSDRFSAERTGGSVSTLTIQRTQQEDSAVYLCASSPAGGYTFGSGTRLTVV.

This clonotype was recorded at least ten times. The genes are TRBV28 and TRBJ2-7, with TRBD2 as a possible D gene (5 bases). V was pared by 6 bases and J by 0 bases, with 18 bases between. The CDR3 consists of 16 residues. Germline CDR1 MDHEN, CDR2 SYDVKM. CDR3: CASSRPLPGFSYEQYF. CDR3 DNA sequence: TGTGCCAGCAGCCGTCCTTTGCCGGGGTTCTCCTACGAGCAGTACTTC.

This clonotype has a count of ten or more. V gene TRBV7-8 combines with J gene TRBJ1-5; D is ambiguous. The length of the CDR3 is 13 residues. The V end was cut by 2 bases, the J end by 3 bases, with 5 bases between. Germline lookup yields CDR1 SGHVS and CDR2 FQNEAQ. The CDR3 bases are TGTGCCAGCAGCTTACGGGACAATCAGCCCCAGCATTTT. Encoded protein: CASSLRDNQPQHF.